These 13 T cell receptor beta chains originate from one sample sequenced in a study of blood T cells in healthy people across ages. For the second PCR, which ran for about 6 to 11 cycles, a sample-barcoded 5' primer and a J-beta primer mix were used. Each CDR3 protein is one row after TCRdb ran MiXCR on the 5' RACE reads. The sample lists approximately 790,000 distinct CDR3 sequences; approximately 65% were seen once. Sequenced: blood. The receptors were sampled from a man aged 25-45 years in good health.

This clonotype was recorded once. V usage is TRBV7-9 and J usage is TRBJ2-5; the match to TRBD2 covers 11 bases. This CDR3 comprises 18 residues. CDR1 and CDR2 from the germline V gene are SEHNR and FQNEAQ (reference sequence). The trim removed 1 base at V and 0 bases at J, leaving 7 bases unmatched. In DNA form, the CDR3 reads TGTGCCAGCAGCTTAGAGCTAGCGGGGGGCTGGTACCAAGAGACCCAGTACTTC. Residues: CASSLELAGGWYQETQYF.

V and J are TRBV4-2 and TRBJ2-7; 9 bases fit TRBD1. CDR1 LGHNA and CDR2 YNFKEQ come from the germline V gene. V lost 1 base to trimming and J lost 0 bases; unmatched junction nucleotides: 1. This CDR3 is 15 amino acids long. The CDR3 spells CASSQVQGASYEQYF. CDR3 DNA sequence: TGTGCCAGCAGCCAAGTACAGGGGGCCTCCTACGAGCAGTACTTC.

The chain joins TRBV7-3 to TRBJ1-2; D may be TRBD1 (6 bases). Per the germline V gene, CDR1 is SGHTA and CDR2 is FQGTGA. Trimming pared 2 bases from V and 0 bases from J, leaving 13 bases between. This CDR3 spans 16 amino acids. The CDR3 here is CASSLVAGASNYGYTF. The CDR3 DNA is TGTGCCAGCAGCTTAGTTGCAGGGGCTTCTAACTATGGCTACACCTTC.

The V and J genes are TRBV29-1 and TRBJ1-1, with D tentatively TRBD1 (5 bases). V was pared by 2 bases and J by 1 base, with 8 bases between. The CDR3 contains 13 residues. The germline CDR1 and CDR2 sequences are SQVTM and ANQGSEA. The CDR3 region is CSVEKGRNTEAFF. In nucleotides, the CDR3 is TGCAGCGTTGAAAAGGGGAGGAACACTGAAGCTTTCTTT.

The chain links TRBV7-7 to TRBJ2-3, with D possibly TRBD2 on 5 matching bases. CDR1 and CDR2 (germline): SSHAT, FNYEAQ (reference sequence). V was cut by 5 bases and J by 6 bases, with 12 bases left in between. The CDR3 sequence is 13 residues long. The CDR3 region is CASSVGLDDTQYF. The DNA of the CDR3 is TGTGCCAGCAGCGTAGGACTCGACGATACGCAGTATTTT.

V is TRBV6-2 or TRBV6-3 and J is TRBJ2-4; 10 bases line up with TRBD1. The J call is doubtful: the DNA matches TRBJ2-7 better. The CDR3 contains 13 residues. Germline V gene lookup returns CDR1 MNHEY and CDR2 SVGEGT. CDR3 sequence (DNA): TGTGCCAGCACCAAGACAGGGGGCAACGAGCAGTACTTC. It specifies CASTKTGGNEQYF.

This clonotype has ten or more counts. The J gene is TRBJ2-6, the V gene TRBV3-1; D not resolved. The CDR3 is made up of 16 amino acids. CDR1 is LGHDT, CDR2 YNNKEL, per germline (reference sequence). Trimming removed 4 bases at V and 0 bases at J, with 10 bases between. CDR3 amino acids: CASSPTQFSGANVLTF. The CDR3 coding sequence is TGTGCCAGCAGCCCCACACAGTTCTCTGGGGCCAACGTCCTGACTTTC.

The chain combines TRBV4-3 with TRBJ2-4; tentatively, D is TRBD1 (5 bases). This CDR3 is built from 15 residues. Looked up from germline, CDR1 is LGHNA and CDR2 is YSLEER. V was shortened by 1 base and J by 13 bases, with 20 bases between the two germline ends. This CDR3 reads CASSQGPRQHNEQYF. CDR3 sequence (DNA): TGCGCCAGCAGCCAAGGCCCCCGACAGCACAATGAGCAGTACTTC.

Concerning this clonotype itself: A much larger clone sits a single nucleotide away, making a read error possible. V is TRBV5-1 and J is TRBJ2-1; D is perhaps TRBD2 (6 bases). The CDR3 runs to 15 residues. Germline assignment: CDR1 SGHRS and CDR2 YFSETQ. CDR3: CASSVDGGSYDEQFF. The CDR3 nucleotides are TGCGCCAGCAGCGTCGACGGGGGTTCCTACGATGAGCAGTTCTTC.

The chain uses TRBV10-3 and TRBJ1-5; tentative D call: TRBD1 (5 bases). Germline V gene sequence: CDR1 ENHRY, CDR2 SYGVKD. The CDR3 sequence is 15 residues long. Trimming stripped 0 bases from V and 4 bases from J, with 10 bases between. CDR3: CAISESGGTNQPQHF. The CDR3 DNA follows: TGTGCCATCAGTGAGTCCGGGGGAACTAATCAGCCCCAGCATTTT.

This clonotype was seen a handful of times. The chain links TRBV29-1 to TRBJ2-4; 7 bases line up with TRBD1. CDR3 size: 12 residues. Germline values: CDR1 SQVTM, CDR2 ANQGSEA. V was clipped by 4 bases and J by 5 bases; unmatched bases: 2. The chain's CDR3 is CSVGTGENIQYF. In DNA, the CDR3 is TGCAGCGTTGGGACAGGAGAAAACATTCAGTACTTC.

The chain links TRBV18 to TRBJ2-4; 8 nucleotides agree with TRBD1. The CDR3 is 14 residues long. V trimming: 5 bases; J trimming: 4 bases; junction bases outside the gene matches: 4. Germline CDR1 and CDR2: KGHSH and LQKENI. The chain's CDR3 is CASSTGTGKNIQYF. DNA of the CDR3: TGTGCCAGCTCAACCGGGACAGGAAAAAACATTCAGTACTTC.

The chain couples TRBV29-1 to TRBJ2-5; TRBD1 is a possible D gene (5 bases). The CDR3 is 12 residues long. Trimming left V 7 bases short and J 11 bases short, with 20 bases between. The germline CDR1 and CDR2 sequences are SQVTM and ANQGSEA. As DNA, the CDR3 is TGCAGCGCACGGACACGCTACAATGAGCAGTACTTC. It is translated as CSARTRYNEQYF.